These 15 T cell receptor beta chains came from one sample sequenced in a study of CD8 T cells in Susac syndrome. The RNA, roughly 0.45 to 1 ug, was put through reverse transcription using random hexamers. Each CDR3 protein is one row after TCRdb ran MiXCR on the immunoSEQ multiplex PCR reads. The profile shows over 300,000 distinct CDR3 sequences, 90% to 95% of them singletons. Sequenced: CD4+ T cells from PBMCs. The source is a human donor with multiple sclerosis.

The V call is TRBV15, the J call TRBJ2-4; 11 bases line up with TRBD2. The CDR3 is 14 residues long. Germline CDR1 reads LNHNV; CDR2 reads YYDKDF (reference sequence). V gave up 1 base and J gave up 14 bases; unmatched junction bases: 7. CDR3 region: CATSRALAGGPKYF. DNA for the CDR3: TGTGCCACCAGCAGAGCCTTAGCGGGGGGGCCCAAGTACTTC.

The chain recombines TRBV20-1 with TRBJ1-5, with no clear D. CDR1 and CDR2 (germline): DFQATT, SNEGSKA (reference sequence). This CDR3 is built from 14 residues. Trimming took 3 bases from V and 0 from J, leaving 9 bases between them. The CDR3 protein is CSASGGNSNQPQHF. The DNA of the CDR3 is TGCAGTGCTAGTGGCGGGAATAGCAATCAGCCCCAGCATTTT.

CDR3 residues: CASSAELDRAPFF. The CDR3 nucleotides read TGTGCCAGCAGCGCAGAACTCGACAGGGCACCTTTCTTT. The chain joins TRBV7-9 to TRBJ1-1, with 7 bases that match TRBD1. The junction had 12 bases not matched to a gene; V was cut back by 5 bases and J by 12 bases. Germline CDR1 reads SEHNR; CDR2 reads FQNEAQ (reference sequence). This CDR3 contains 13 residues.

This chain connects TRBV30 to TRBJ2-1; 10 nucleotides match TRBD1. V lost 4 bases and J lost 7; bases outside the gene matches: 10. Per germline, CDR1 GTSNPN and CDR2 SVGIG (reference sequence). The CDR3 totals 15 residues. CDR3 residues: CAWTPGQGKLNEQFF. The CDR3 nucleotides are TGTGCCTGGACTCCGGGACAGGGGAAGTTGAATGAGCAGTTCTTC.

The chain couples TRBV5-1 to TRBJ1-4; TRBD1 matches at 11 bases. Trimming took 4 bases from V and 5 from J; bases not matched to a gene: 4. Germline CDR1 is SGHRS and CDR2 is YFSETQ. The CDR3 has 15 amino acids. This CDR3 reads CASSDGTGGNEKLFF. CDR3 nucleotide sequence: TGCGCCAGCAGCGACGGGACAGGGGGAAATGAAAAACTGTTTTTT.

The chain employs TRBV28 and TRBJ2-1, with 9 bases fitting TRBD1. Trimming at V came to 7 bases and at J to 5 bases, leaving 9 bases not matched to a gene. The CDR3 extends over 15 amino acids. CDR1 and CDR2 (germline): MDHEN, SYDVKM. CDR3 in amino acids: CASIPTGTGNNEQFF. CDR3 coding DNA: TGTGCCAGCATTCCGACCGGGACAGGGAACAATGAGCAGTTCTTC.

The rearrangement links TRBV15 to TRBJ1-2; D gene unclear. This CDR3 comprises 15 residues. V lost 0 bases, J lost 0 bases, and 8 bases lay in between. In germline, CDR1 is LNHNV, CDR2 YYDKDF (reference sequence). CDR3 residues: CATSRDRVSNYGYTF. CDR3 nucleotide sequence: TGTGCCACCAGCAGAGATAGGGTTTCTAACTATGGCTACACCTTC.

V is TRBV20-1 and J is TRBJ2-5; maybe TRBD2 (5 bases). V lost 6 bases and J lost 5, with 13 bases in between. Germline V gene sequence: CDR1 DFQATT, CDR2 SNEGSKA (reference sequence). This CDR3 spans 12 amino acids. The CDR3 loop is CSASDRRETQYF. CDR3 in DNA: TGCAGTGCGTCTGACCGGAGGGAGACCCAGTACTTC.

This chain connects TRBV19 to TRBJ2-3; tentatively, D is TRBD2 (7 bases). In germline, CDR1 is LNHDA, CDR2 SQIVND (reference sequence). The CDR3 extends over 16 amino acids. Trimming took off 5 bases at V and 5 bases at J, with 20 bases between the two ends. DNA for the CDR3: TGTGCCAGTAGTCCTCTATATAGGGGGGGCCAAGATACGCAGTATTTT. Its protein is CASSPLYRGGQDTQYF.

The chain recombines TRBV20-1 with TRBJ1-4; the D is unclear. CDR3 length: 13 amino acids. The germline V gene has CDR1 DFQATT and CDR2 SNEGSKA (reference sequence). V lost 6 bases to trimming and J lost 4 bases, with 12 bases between them. The CDR3 nucleotides read TGCAGTGCCCCAGCCGGACTTAATGAAAAACTGTTTTTT. This encodes CSAPAGLNEKLFF.

The V and J genes are TRBV24-1 and TRBJ2-1; 13 bases align to TRBD2. Germline V CDR1 and CDR2: KGHDR, SFDVKD. The CDR3 loop spans 17 amino acids. V dropped 5 bases and J dropped 9; count of bases not matched to a gene: 12. The CDR3 DNA is TGTGCCACCAGTGCCTACGGGACTAGCGGGAAATCCGGTGAGCAGTTCTTC. Translating it yields CATSAYGTSGKSGEQFF.

The chain links TRBV5-1 to TRBJ1-4, with D hard to call. This CDR3 is 14 amino acids long. Trimming cost V 5 bases and J 3 bases, with 11 bases left between them. The V gene's germline CDR1 is SGHRS and CDR2 YFSETQ. The CDR3 nucleotides read TGCGCCAGCAGTAGGAGGACGGCTAATGAAAAACTGTTTTTT. It codes for CASSRRTANEKLFF.

This chain joins TRBV7-3 and TRBJ2-1, with TRBD1 identical over 9 bases. From germline, CDR1 is SGHTA and CDR2 FQGTGA. The junction had 6 bases not matched to a gene; V was cut back by 5 bases and J by 1 base. This CDR3 spans 16 amino acids. Here the CDR3 DNA reads TGTGCCAGCAGCCCCTTGGACAGGGGTTCCTACAATGAGCAGTTCTTC. It is translated as CASSPLDRGSYNEQFF.

V gene TRBV6-1 combines with J gene TRBJ2-2, with D tentatively TRBD2 (6 bases). With 5 bases removed from V and 0 bases from J, the gap between germline ends came to 16 bases. Germline CDR1 is MNHNS and CDR2 is SASEGT. This CDR3 region has 17 residues. The CDR3 region has the DNA TGTGCCAGCAGTCCCTACGATAGCGGAGCGAACACCGGGGAGCTGTTTTTT. It encodes CASSPYDSGANTGELFF.

This sequence joins TRBV7-2 and TRBJ1-2; D is ambiguous. The CDR3 extends over 13 amino acids. The germline gives CDR1 SGHTA, CDR2 FQGNSA. Trimming took 5 bases from V and 4 from J, leaving 11 bases between them. The CDR3 protein is CASSQERSYGYTF. CDR3 sequence (DNA): TGTGCCAGCAGCCAGGAACGCTCCTATGGCTACACCTTC.